One and the same sample provided the 25 T cell receptor beta chains below, sequenced in a study of OX40 agonist ivuxolimab in advanced cancers. Clones were read by immunoSEQ multiplex PCR, and TCRdb kept only the in-frame ones, dropping some. The repertoire holds roughly 53,000 clones, about 90% seen once, with roughly 4.8% in the top ten. The starting material was CD4+ or CD8+ T cells sorted from blood, obtained in a trial of the OX40 agonist ivuxolimab. Source of these receptors: an adult with an advanced solid tumor such as melanoma, head and neck, liver or kidney cancer.

CDR3 DNA: TGTGCCAGCAGTTACTCGACACGCGCGGGCAATCAGCCCCAGCATTTT. Its translation is CASSYSTRAGNQPQHF. The chain is built from TRBV6-6 and TRBJ1-5; D is unclear. CDR1 is MNHNY, CDR2 SVGAGI, per germline (reference sequence). This CDR3 contains 16 residues. Trimming removed 0 bases at V and 2 bases at J, with 11 bases between.

Only a few counts were recorded for this clone. The genes are TRBV19 and TRBJ1-1; no firm D call. Germline V lookup: CDR1 LNHDA, CDR2 SQIVND (reference sequence). The length of the CDR3 is 14 residues. Between the trimmed V and J ends, which lost 5 bases and 0 bases, there was a span of 10 bases. CDR3 loop: CASSHLTVNTEAFF. Written as DNA, the CDR3 is TGTGCCAGTAGTCATCTGACGGTGAACACTGAAGCTTTCTTT.

The V call is TRBV5-1, the J call TRBJ2-3; the match to TRBD2 covers 7 bases. Germline CDR1 SGHRS, CDR2 YFSETQ. The V and J ends lost 0 bases and 4 bases, in that order; junction bases with no gene match: 8. The CDR3 totals 16 residues. The chain's CDR3 is CASSLGRSGGADTQYF. CDR3 bases: TGCGCCAGCAGCTTGGGTAGATCGGGGGGTGCAGATACGCAGTATTTT.

The chain carries TRBV11-1 and TRBJ2-1; no definite D call. Per germline, CDR1 SGHAT and CDR2 FQDESV (reference sequence). CDR3 size: 13 residues. V was pared by 3 bases and J by 10 bases, with 13 bases between. The CDR3 sequence is CASSFITSKEQFF. The CDR3 bases are TGTGCCAGCAGCTTTATTACATCAAAGGAGCAGTTCTTC.

The chain is built from TRBV9 and TRBJ2-7; D uncertain. This CDR3 is 13 amino acids long. Germline CDR1 is SGDLS and CDR2 is YYNGEE. V gave up 3 bases and J gave up 0 bases, with 7 bases separating them. CDR3 in amino acids: CASSAGNSYEQYF. The CDR3 region has the DNA TGTGCCAGCAGCGCCGGCAACTCCTACGAGCAGTACTTC. The complete variable domain, with remaining parts taken from reference TRBV9 and TRBJ2-7, reads DSGVTQTPKHLITATGQRVTLRCSPRSGDLSVYWYQQSLDQGLQFLIQYYNGEERAKGNILERFSAQQFPDLHSELNLSSLELGDSALYFCASSAGNSYEQYFGPGTRLTVT.

The rearrangement uses TRBV28 and TRBJ1-4; D is perhaps TRBD1 (5 bases). Per germline, CDR1 MDHEN and CDR2 SYDVKM. The CDR3 runs to 13 residues. V lost 6 bases and J lost 4, with 9 bases in between. The CDR3 region is CASRRQINEKLFF. The DNA of the CDR3 is TGTGCCAGCAGGCGACAGATTAATGAAAAACTGTTTTTT. The full variable domain, in which reference TRBV28 and TRBJ1-4 provide the parts outside the CDR3, is DVKVTQSSRYLVKRTGEKVFLECVQDMDHENMFWYRQDPGLGLRLIYFSYDVKMKEKGDIPEGYSVSREKKERFSLILESASTNQTSMYLCASRRQINEKLFFGSGTQLSVL.

For this clone: The germline gene is not matched at one end of the junction; a read error may be the cause. The chain combines TRBV10-2 with TRBJ1-6, with 7 bases identical to TRBD1. Germline V gene data show CDR1 as WSHSY and CDR2 as SAAADI. CDR3 size: 13 residues. The CDR3 DNA reads TGCGCCAGCAATGAGGGGGCCCACTCACCCCTCCACTTT. Residues: CASNEGAHSPLHF.

This clone was seen once. V is TRBV30 and J is TRBJ1-4, with D uncertain. The V gene's germline CDR1 is GTSNPN and CDR2 SVGIG (reference sequence). This CDR3 has 13 residues. Trimming removed 0 bases at V and 10 bases at J, with 12 bases between. CDR3 loop: CAWSVGRDGKLFF. The CDR3 bases are TGTGCCTGGAGTGTGGGTAGGGATGGAAAACTGTTTTTT.

The chain uses TRBV7-9 and TRBJ2-5; a possible D gene is TRBD2 (5 bases). The CDR3 consists of 15 residues. CDR1 is SEHNR and CDR2 is FQNEAQ in the germline V gene (reference sequence). Trimming left V 4 bases short and J 5 bases short, with 17 bases between. In DNA form, the CDR3 reads TGTGCCAGCAGCTCCGGACTCTCCCGCGGGGAGACCCAGTACTTC. It encodes CASSSGLSRGETQYF.

This clone was observed a few times. Other DNA sequences in the sample encode the same CDR3. CDR3 sequence: CASSFGDGTEAFF. As DNA, the CDR3 is TGTGCCAGCAGCTTTGGGGACGGGACTGAAGCTTTCTTT. V and J are TRBV9 and TRBJ1-1; D perhaps matches TRBD1 (5 bases). Germline V lookup: CDR1 SGDLS, CDR2 YYNGEE. The CDR3 is 13 amino acids. The V gene lost 4 bases and the J gene lost 5 bases, with 12 bases spanning the gap.

V and J are TRBV6-6 and TRBJ2-5; 7 bases match TRBD2. CDR1 is MNHNY and CDR2 is SVGAGI in the germline V gene (reference sequence). Trimming removed 6 bases from V and 8 bases from J; junction bases left unmatched: 9. There are 13 residues in the CDR3. This chain's CDR3 is CASSSGTTTTQYF. CDR3 DNA sequence: TGTGCCAGCAGCTCCGGGACTACCACAACCCAGTACTTC.

The V and J genes are TRBV2 and TRBJ1-4; D is possibly TRBD1 (5 bases). V gave up 8 bases and J gave up 2 bases, with 18 bases separating them. This CDR3 region has 16 residues. Germline V gives CDR1 SNHLY, CDR2 FYNNEI. As DNA, the CDR3 is TGTGCCAGCCGATTGGGGCAGCTTGGCACTAATGAAAAACTGTTTTTT. The encoded protein is CASRLGQLGTNEKLFF.

This chain uses TRBV28 with TRBJ1-2; D remains unclear. This CDR3 has 15 residues. CDR1 and CDR2 (germline): MDHEN, SYDVKM. Trimming removed 3 bases at V and 4 bases at J, with 15 bases between. This chain's CDR3 is CASSLNGGQTYGYTF. The CDR3, as DNA: TGTGCCAGCAGTTTGAATGGCGGTCAGACCTATGGCTACACCTTC.

This chain uses TRBV20-1 with TRBJ2-1; the D is unclear. The CDR3 has 11 amino acids. Trimming pared 0 bases from V and 9 bases from J, leaving 6 bases between. The germline CDR1 and CDR2 sequences are DFQATT and SNEGSKA (reference sequence). CDR3 sequence: CSARDLGEQFF. CDR3 DNA sequence: TGCAGTGCTAGAGATCTCGGTGAGCAGTTCTTC.

The chain uses TRBV7-6 and TRBJ1-5, with 7 nucleotides matching TRBD1. CDR3 length: 18 residues. CDR1 and CDR2 (germline): SGHVS, FNYEAQ. V was clipped by 2 bases and J by 4 bases; unmatched bases: 14. CDR3 loop: CASSLYQAGTARNQPQHF. CDR3 coding DNA: TGTGCCAGCAGCTTATACCAGGCCGGGACAGCAAGAAATCAGCCCCAGCATTTT.

Comments on this clone: The same CDR3 can be traced to other DNA sequences in this sample. This rearrangement joins TRBV18 to TRBJ2-5; D not resolved. With 3 bases removed from V and 5 bases from J, the gap between germline ends came to 4 bases. CDR1 is KGHSH and CDR2 is LQKENI in the germline V gene. CDR3 length equals 11 residues. Here the CDR3 reads CASSPGETQYF. The CDR3, as DNA: TGTGCCAGCTCACCGGGGGAGACCCAGTACTTC. The entire variable domain, with the rest obtained from reference TRBV18 and TRBJ2-5, is as follows: NAGVMQNPRHLVRRRGQEARLRCSPMKGHSHVYWYRQLPEEGLKFMVYLQKENIIDESGMPKERFSAEFPKEGPSILRIQQVVRGDSAAYFCASSPGETQYFGPGTRLLVL.

The chain combines TRBV25-1 with TRBJ2-7; perhaps D is TRBD1 or TRBD2 (5 bases each). In germline, CDR1 is MGHDK, CDR2 SYGVNS. This CDR3 region has 14 residues. The V gene lost 5 bases and the J gene lost 3 bases, with 14 bases spanning the gap. CDR3 residues: CASSREGRSYEQYF. CDR3 DNA sequence: TGTGCCAGCAGTCGAGAGGGACGGAGCTACGAGCAGTACTTC.

The V gene is TRBV7-9, the J gene TRBJ2-3; 10 bases fit TRBD2. The CDR3 contains 16 residues. V trimming: 5 bases; J trimming: 8 bases; junction bases outside the gene matches: 13. CDR1 and CDR2 (germline): SEHNR, FQNEAQ (reference sequence). CDR3 in DNA: TGTGCCAGCAGCCATCCGGCCAGCGGGGGGGCAGGTACGCAGTATTTT. This codes for CASSHPASGGAGTQYF.

J is TRBJ2-7 and V is TRBV10-3; TRBD2 is a possible D gene (5 bases). This CDR3 spans 14 amino acids. The V gene's germline CDR1 is ENHRY and CDR2 SYGVKD. Trimming left V 7 bases short and J 0 bases short, with 13 bases between. The CDR3 spells CAIKETGSSYEQYF. CDR3 DNA sequence: TGTGCCATCAAAGAAACGGGGAGCTCCTACGAGCAGTACTTC.

The rearrangement joins TRBV10-2 to TRBJ2-7, with D unresolved. Germline assignment: CDR1 WSHSY and CDR2 SAAADI. Trimming took 4 bases from V and 7 from J, leaving 17 bases between them. The CDR3 runs 14 residues. The CDR3 DNA sequence: TGCGCCAGCAGTGTCCGGGCCCCCGGACGGGAGCAGTACTTC. This sequence encodes CASSVRAPGREQYF.

Here the CDR3 reads CASSPSGTAVNTEAFF. The CDR3 bases are TGTGCCAGCTCACCCTCCGGGACAGCAGTTAACACTGAAGCTTTCTTT. This chain uses TRBV18 with TRBJ1-1, with 7 bases matching TRBD1. This CDR3 has 16 amino acids. Per the germline V gene, CDR1 is KGHSH and CDR2 is LQKENI. Germline trimming cut 3 bases from V and 2 bases from J; bases unmatched to any gene: 9.

The chain uses TRBV7-8 and TRBJ2-5, with D possibly called TRBD1 or TRBD2 (5 bases each). Trimming stripped 2 bases from V and 2 bases from J, with 21 bases between. The CDR3 contains 18 residues. Germline V CDR1 and CDR2: SGHVS, FQNEAQ. CDR3 sequence: CASSLRGSGWKSQETQYF. Written as DNA, the CDR3 is TGTGCCAGCAGCTTAAGGGGTTCGGGGTGGAAGTCTCAAGAGACCCAGTACTTC. The whole variable domain, remainder taken from reference TRBV7-8 and TRBJ2-5, is GAGVSQSPRYKVAKRGQDVALRCDPISGHVSLFWYQQALGQGPEFLTYFQNEAQLDKSGLPSDRFFAERPEGSVSTLKIQRTQQEDSAVYLCASSLRGSGWKSQETQYFGPGTRLLVL.

The chain uses TRBV2 and TRBJ2-2; D not certain. The V gene lost 6 bases and the J gene lost 0 bases, with 11 bases spanning the gap. CDR1 and CDR2 (germline): SNHLY, FYNNEI. This CDR3 comprises 15 residues. This CDR3 is CASSADGANTGELFF. CDR3 bases: TGTGCCAGCAGCGCGGACGGAGCGAACACCGGGGAGCTGTTTTTT.

This clone was detected once. The chain carries TRBV11-2 and TRBJ2-7, with TRBD2 identical over 12 bases. Germline V lookup: CDR1 SGHAT, CDR2 FQNNGV. The V and J ends lost 5 bases and 4 bases, in that order; junction bases with no gene match: 6. The CDR3 covers 15 residues. For the CDR3, the DNA is TGTGCCAGCAGCGTAAGACTAGCGGGAGTTTACGAGCAGTACTTC. As protein: CASSVRLAGVYEQYF.

The chain joins TRBV28 to TRBJ1-2; possibly TRBD1 for D (5 bases). Germline CDR1 MDHEN, CDR2 SYDVKM. With 10 bases removed from V and 4 bases from J, the gap between germline ends came to 16 bases. This CDR3 is built from 13 residues. The CDR3 sequence: CATRLGGLYGYTF. Here the CDR3 DNA reads TGTGCCACCCGACTCGGGGGACTCTATGGCTACACCTTC.